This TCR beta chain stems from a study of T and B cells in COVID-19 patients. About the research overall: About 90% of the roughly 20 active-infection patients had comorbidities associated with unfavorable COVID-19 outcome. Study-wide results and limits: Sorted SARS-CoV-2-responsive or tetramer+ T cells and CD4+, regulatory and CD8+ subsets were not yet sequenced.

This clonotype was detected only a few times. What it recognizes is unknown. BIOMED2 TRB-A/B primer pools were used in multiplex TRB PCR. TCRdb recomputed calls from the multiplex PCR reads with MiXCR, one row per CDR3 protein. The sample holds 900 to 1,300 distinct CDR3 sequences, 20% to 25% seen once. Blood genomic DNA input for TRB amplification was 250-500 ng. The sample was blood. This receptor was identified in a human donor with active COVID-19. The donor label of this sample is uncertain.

The CDR3 loop reads CSARELLAGSTDTQYF. CDR3 DNA: TGCAGTGCTAGAGAGCTTCTAGCGGGATCCACAGATACGCAGTATTTT. The gene calls are TRBV20-1 and TRBJ2-3; 9 bases align to TRBD2. The J segment lost 2 bases and the V segment lost 0 bases, leaving 6 bases of the junction unmatched. The CDR3 is made up of 16 amino acids. The germline V gene has CDR1 DFQATT and CDR2 SNEGSKA (reference sequence).